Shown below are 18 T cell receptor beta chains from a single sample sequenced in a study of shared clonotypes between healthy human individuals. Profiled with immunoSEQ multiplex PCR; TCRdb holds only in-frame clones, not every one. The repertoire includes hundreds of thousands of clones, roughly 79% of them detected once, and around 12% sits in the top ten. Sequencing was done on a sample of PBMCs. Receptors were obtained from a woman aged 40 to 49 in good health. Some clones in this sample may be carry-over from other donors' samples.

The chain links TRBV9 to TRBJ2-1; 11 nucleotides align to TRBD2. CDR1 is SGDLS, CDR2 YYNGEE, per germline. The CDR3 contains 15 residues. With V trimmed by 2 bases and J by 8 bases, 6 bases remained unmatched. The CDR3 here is CASSVPLAGEDEQFF. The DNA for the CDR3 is TGTGCCAGCAGCGTCCCACTAGCGGGAGAGGATGAGCAGTTCTTC.

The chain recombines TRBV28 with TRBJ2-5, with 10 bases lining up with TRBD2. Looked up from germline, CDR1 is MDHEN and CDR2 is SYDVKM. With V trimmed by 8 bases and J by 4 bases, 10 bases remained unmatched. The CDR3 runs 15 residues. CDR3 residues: CASGGAGGVGETQYF. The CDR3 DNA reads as TGTGCCAGCGGTGGAGCGGGAGGGGTCGGAGAGACCCAGTACTTC.

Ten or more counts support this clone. DNA for the CDR3: TGTGCCAGCAGCTTTAGCGGGACCCTCGGTGAGCAGTTCTTC. As protein: CASSFSGTLGEQFF. The chain is built from TRBV7-2 and TRBJ2-1; TRBD2 aligns across 8 bases. V lost 3 bases to trimming and J lost 9 bases; unmatched junction nucleotides: 7. The CDR3 consists of 14 residues. The V gene's germline CDR1 is SGHTA and CDR2 FQGNSA. Based on the CDR3 plus reference TRBV7-2 and TRBJ2-1, the full variable domain is GAGVSQSPSNKVTEKGKDVELRCDPISGHTALYWYRQSLGQGLEFLIYFQGNSAPDKSGLPSDRFSAERTGGSVSTLTIQRTQQEDSAVYLCASSFSGTLGEQFFGPGTRLTVL.

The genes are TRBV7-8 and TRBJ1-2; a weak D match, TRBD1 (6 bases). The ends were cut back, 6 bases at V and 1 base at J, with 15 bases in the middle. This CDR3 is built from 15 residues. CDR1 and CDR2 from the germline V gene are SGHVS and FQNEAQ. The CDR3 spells CASSSPPDSNYGYTF. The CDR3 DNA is TGTGCCAGCAGTTCCCCGCCGGACAGTAACTATGGCTACACCTTC. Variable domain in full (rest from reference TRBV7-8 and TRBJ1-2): GAGVSQSPRYKVAKRGQDVALRCDPISGHVSLFWYQQALGQGPEFLTYFQNEAQLDKSGLPSDRFFAERPEGSVSTLKIQRTQQEDSAVYLCASSSPPDSNYGYTFGSGTRLTVV.

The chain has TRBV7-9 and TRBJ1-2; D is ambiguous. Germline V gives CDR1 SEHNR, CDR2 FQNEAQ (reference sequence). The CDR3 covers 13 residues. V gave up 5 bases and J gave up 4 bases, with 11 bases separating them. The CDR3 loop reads CASSPDTIYGYTF. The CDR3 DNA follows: TGTGCCAGCAGCCCTGACACCATCTATGGCTACACCTTC.

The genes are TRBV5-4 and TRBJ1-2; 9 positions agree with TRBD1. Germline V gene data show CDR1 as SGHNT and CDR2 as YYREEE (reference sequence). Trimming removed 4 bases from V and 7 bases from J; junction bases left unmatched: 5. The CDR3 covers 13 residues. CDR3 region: CASSRGQGFGYTF. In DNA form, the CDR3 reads TGTGCCAGCAGCCGGGGACAGGGTTTTGGCTACACCTTC.

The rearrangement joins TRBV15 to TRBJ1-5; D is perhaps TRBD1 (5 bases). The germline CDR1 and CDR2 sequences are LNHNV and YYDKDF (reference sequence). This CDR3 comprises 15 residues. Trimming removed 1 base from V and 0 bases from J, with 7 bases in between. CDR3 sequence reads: CATSRGDFSNQPQHF. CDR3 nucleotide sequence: TGTGCCACCAGCAGAGGGGACTTTAGCAATCAGCCCCAGCATTTT.

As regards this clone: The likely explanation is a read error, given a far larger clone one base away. CDR3 loop: CASSPDDGLLNYGYTF. The CDR3 DNA sequence: TGTGCCAGCAGCCCGGACGATGGGTTATTGAACTATGGCTACACCTTC. The V and J genes are TRBV5-4 and TRBJ1-2; D not certain. Germline V gene sequence: CDR1 SGHNT, CDR2 YYREEE (reference sequence). The CDR3 runs to 16 residues. V lost 4 bases and J lost 2, with 18 bases in between. The whole variable domain, remainder taken from reference TRBV5-4 and TRBJ1-2, is ETGVTQSPTHLIKTRGQQVTLRCSSQSGHNTVSWYQQALGQGPQFIFQYYREEENGRGNFPPRFSGLQFPNYSSELNVNALELDDSALYLCASSPDDGLLNYGYTFGSGTRLTVV.

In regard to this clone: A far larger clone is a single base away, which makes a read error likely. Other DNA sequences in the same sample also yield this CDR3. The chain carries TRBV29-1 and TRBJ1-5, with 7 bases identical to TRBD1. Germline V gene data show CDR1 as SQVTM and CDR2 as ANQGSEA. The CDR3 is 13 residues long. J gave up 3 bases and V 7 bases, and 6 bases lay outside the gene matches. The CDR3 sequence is CSASDRNNQPQHF. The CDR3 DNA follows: TGCAGCGCATCGGACAGGAACAATCAGCCCCAGCATTTT.

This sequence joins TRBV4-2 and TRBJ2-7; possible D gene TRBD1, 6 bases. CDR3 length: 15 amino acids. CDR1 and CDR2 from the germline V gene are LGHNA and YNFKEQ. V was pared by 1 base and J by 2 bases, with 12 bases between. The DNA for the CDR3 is TGTGCCAGCAGCCAAGGCAGGGGCGCTACCTACGAGCAGTACTTC. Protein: CASSQGRGATYEQYF.

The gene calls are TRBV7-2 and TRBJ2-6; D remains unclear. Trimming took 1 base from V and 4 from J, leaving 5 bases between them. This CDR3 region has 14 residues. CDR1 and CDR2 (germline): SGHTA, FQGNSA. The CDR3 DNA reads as TGTGCCAGCAGCTTAGATCCAGGGGCCAACGTCCTGACTTTC. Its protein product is CASSLDPGANVLTF.

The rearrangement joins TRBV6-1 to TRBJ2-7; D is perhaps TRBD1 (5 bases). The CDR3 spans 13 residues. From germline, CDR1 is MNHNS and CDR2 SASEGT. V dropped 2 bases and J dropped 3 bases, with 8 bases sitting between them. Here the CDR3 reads CASSEQGGYEQYF. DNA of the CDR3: TGTGCCAGCAGTGAACAGGGCGGCTACGAGCAGTACTTC.

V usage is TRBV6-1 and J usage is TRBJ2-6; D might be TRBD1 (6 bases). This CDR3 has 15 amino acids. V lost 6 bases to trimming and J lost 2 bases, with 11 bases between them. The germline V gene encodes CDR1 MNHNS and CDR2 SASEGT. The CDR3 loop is CASRTTGTGANVLTF. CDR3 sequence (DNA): TGTGCCAGCAGAACGACAGGAACTGGGGCCAACGTCCTGACTTTC.

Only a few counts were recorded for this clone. The DNA for the CDR3 is TGTGCCAGCAGCTTAGCTTGGGGGTACGAGCAGTACTTC. Amino acid sequence: CASSLAWGYEQYF. This chain connects TRBV7-2 to TRBJ2-7; tentatively, D is TRBD1 or TRBD2 (5 bases each). The CDR3 runs to 13 residues. Germline V gene data show CDR1 as SGHTA and CDR2 as FQGNSA. Trimming removed 0 bases at V and 4 bases at J, with 7 bases between.

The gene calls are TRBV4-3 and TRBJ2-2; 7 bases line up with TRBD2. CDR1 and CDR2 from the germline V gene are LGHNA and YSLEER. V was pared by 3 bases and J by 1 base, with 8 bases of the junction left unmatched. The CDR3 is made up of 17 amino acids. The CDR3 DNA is TGCGCCAGCAGCCAGGGCGGGGGATTCCGGAACACCGGGGAGCTGTTTTTT. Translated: CASSQGGGFRNTGELFF.

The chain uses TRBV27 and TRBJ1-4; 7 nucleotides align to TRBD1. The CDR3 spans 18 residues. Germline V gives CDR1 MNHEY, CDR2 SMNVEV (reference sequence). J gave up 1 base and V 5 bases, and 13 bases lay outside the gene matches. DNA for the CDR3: TGTGCCAGCAGTCCAAAGACAGGGACGGCGATAACTAATGAAAAACTGTTTTTT. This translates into CASSPKTGTAITNEKLFF.

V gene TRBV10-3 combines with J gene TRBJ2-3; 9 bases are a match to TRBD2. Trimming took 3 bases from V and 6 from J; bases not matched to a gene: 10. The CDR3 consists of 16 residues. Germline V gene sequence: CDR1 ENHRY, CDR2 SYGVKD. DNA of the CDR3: TGTGCCATCAGTGATCTCGCGGGAGGGCGCCGCGATACGCAGTATTTT. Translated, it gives CAISDLAGGRRDTQYF.

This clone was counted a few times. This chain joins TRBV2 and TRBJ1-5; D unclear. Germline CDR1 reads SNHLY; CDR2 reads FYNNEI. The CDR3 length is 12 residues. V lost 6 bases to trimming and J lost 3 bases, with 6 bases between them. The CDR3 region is CASRLYNQPQHF. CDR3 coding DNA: TGTGCCAGCAGACTCTACAATCAGCCCCAGCATTTT.